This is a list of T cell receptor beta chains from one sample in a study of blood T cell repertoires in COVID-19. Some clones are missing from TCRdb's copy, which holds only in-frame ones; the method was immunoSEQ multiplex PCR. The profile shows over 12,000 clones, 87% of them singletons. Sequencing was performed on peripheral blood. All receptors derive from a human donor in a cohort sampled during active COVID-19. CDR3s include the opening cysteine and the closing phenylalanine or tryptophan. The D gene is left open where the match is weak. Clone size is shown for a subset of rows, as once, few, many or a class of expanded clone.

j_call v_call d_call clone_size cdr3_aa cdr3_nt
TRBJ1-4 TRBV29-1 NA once CSVRRANEKLFF TGCAGCGTCCGCCGGGCTAATGAAAAACTGTTTTTT
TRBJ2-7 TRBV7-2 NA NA CASSFLATYEQYF TGTGCCAGCAGCTTCCTAGCGACCTACGAGCAGTACTTC
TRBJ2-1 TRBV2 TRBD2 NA CASSLAGGRAEQFF TGTGCCAGCAGTCTAGCGGGAGGACGCGCCGAGCAGTTCTTC
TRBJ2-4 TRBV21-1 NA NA CASITDTGITGKRAEDIQYF TGTGCCAGCATCACAGATACAGGGATAACGGGAAAGAGGGCCGAAGACATTCAGTACTTC
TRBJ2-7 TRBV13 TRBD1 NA CASSLPVQGAHEQYF TGTGCCAGCAGCTTACCGGTACAGGGGGCACACGAGCAGTACTTC
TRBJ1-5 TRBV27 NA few CASSFGGAGNQPQHF TGTGCCAGCAGTTTCGGTGGTGCCGGCAATCAGCCCCAGCATTTT
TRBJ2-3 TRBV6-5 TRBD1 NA CASTTQGAGGDTQYF TGTGCCAGCACTACACAAGGGGCAGGGGGAGATACGCAGTATTTT
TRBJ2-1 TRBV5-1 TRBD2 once CASSLTLARVGNEQFF TGCGCCAGCAGCCTCACACTAGCGCGAGTCGGCAATGAGCAGTTCTTC
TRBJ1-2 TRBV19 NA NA CASSTAGGPGNYGYTF TGTGCCAGTAGCACCGCGGGGGGCCCGGGGAACTATGGCTACACCTTC
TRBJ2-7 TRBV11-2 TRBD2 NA CASSSKGLAGGRYEQYF TGTGCCAGCAGCTCGAAGGGACTAGCGGGAGGAAGGTACGAGCAGTACTTC
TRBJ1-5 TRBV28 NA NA CASSTLLAGGVQPQHF TGTGCCAGCAGTACCTTGCTGGCGGGCGGGGTTCAGCCCCAGCATTTT
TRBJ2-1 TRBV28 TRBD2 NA CASSRKATSGSSREQFF TGTGCCAGCAGTCGGAAAGCGACTAGCGGGAGCTCGCGAGAGCAGTTCTTC
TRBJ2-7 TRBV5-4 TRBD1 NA CASSLPQGTGFYEQYF TGTGCCAGCAGCCTTCCCCAGGGGACAGGGTTTTACGAGCAGTACTTC
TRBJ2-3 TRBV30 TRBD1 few CAWSVRGRDTQYF TGTGCCTGGAGTGTAAGGGGGCGGGATACGCAGTATTTT
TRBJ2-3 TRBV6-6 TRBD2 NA CASSRSMGAGGTDTQYF TGTGCCAGCAGTCGCAGTATGGGAGCGGGAGGGACAGATACGCAGTATTTT
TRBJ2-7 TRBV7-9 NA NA CASSRQTYEQYF TGTGCCAGCAGCCGACAGACCTACGAGCAGTACTTC
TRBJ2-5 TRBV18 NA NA CASSPRPDARGETQYF TGTGCCAGCTCACCACGTCCGGACGCCCGGGGGGAGACCCAGTACTTC
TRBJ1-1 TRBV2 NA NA CASRLQVNTEAFF TGTGCCAGCAGGCTACAGGTGAACACTGAAGCTTTCTTT
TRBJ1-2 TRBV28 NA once CASSPLGANYGYTF TGTGCCAGCAGTCCCCTTGGGGCCAACTATGGCTACACCTTC
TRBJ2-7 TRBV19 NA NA CASSLAGAYEQYF TGTGCCAGTAGTTTGGCGGGTGCCTACGAGCAGTACTTC
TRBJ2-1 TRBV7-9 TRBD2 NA CASSLLAGGWNEQFF TGTGCCAGCAGCTTACTAGCGGGAGGTTGGAATGAGCAGTTCTTC
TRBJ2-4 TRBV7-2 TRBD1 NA CASRAGGLAKNIQYF TGTGCCAGCAGGGCAGGGGGCTTGGCCAAAAACATTCAGTACTTC
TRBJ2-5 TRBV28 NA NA CASSVYEETQYF TGTGCCAGCAGTGTATATGAGGAGACCCAGTACTTC
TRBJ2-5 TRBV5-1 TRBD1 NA CASTPGQTQETQYF TGCGCCAGCACGCCGGGACAGACTCAAGAGACCCAGTACTTC
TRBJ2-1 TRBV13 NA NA CASNLKLGGEQFF TGTGCCAGCAACCTAAAACTAGGGGGTGAGCAGTTCTTC
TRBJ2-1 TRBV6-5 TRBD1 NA CASSSGQGTYNEQFF TGTGCCAGCAGTTCGGGACAGGGGACCTACAATGAGCAGTTCTTC
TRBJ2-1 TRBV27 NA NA CASSLEVPEGGGPGEQFF TGTGCCAGCAGTTTAGAGGTCCCGGAGGGGGGAGGGCCGGGTGAGCAGTTCTTC
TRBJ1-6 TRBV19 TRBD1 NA CASSTATGANSPLHF TGTGCCAGTAGTACCGCCACAGGGGCGAATTCACCCCTCCACTTT
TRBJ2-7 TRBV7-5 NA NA CARTSGGDSSYEQYF TGTGCCAGAACCTCGGGAGGGGACAGCTCCTACGAGCAGTACTTC
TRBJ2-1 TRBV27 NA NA CATASSSYNEQFF TGTGCCACCGCGTCGAGCTCCTACAATGAGCAGTTCTTC
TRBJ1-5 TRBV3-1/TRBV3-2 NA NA CASSLTSHSNQPQHF TGTGCCAGCAGCCTTACTAGCCATAGCAATCAGCCCCAGCATTTT
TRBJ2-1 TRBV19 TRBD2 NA CASSIFSGRSAYNEQFF TGTGCCAGTAGTATTTTTAGCGGGAGGTCTGCCTACAATGAGCAGTTCTTC
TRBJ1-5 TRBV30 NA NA CAWSAGKYQPQHF TGTGCCTGGAGTGCAGGGAAATATCAGCCCCAGCATTTT
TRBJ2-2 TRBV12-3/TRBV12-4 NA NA CASNRAFAGELFF TGTGCCAGCAATCGTGCGTTTGCCGGGGAGCTGTTTTTT
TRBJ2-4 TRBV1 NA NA CTSSHRTSGRGAKNIQYF TGCACCAGCAGCCATCGGACTAGCGGCCGTGGGGCCAAAAACATTCAGTACTTC
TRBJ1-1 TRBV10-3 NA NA CAISESRAVNEAFF TGTGCCATCAGTGAGTCGCGTGCTGTTAATGAAGCTTTCTTT
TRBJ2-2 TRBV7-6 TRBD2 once CASSPLAGGRFNTGELFF TGTGCCAGCAGCCCGCTCGCGGGAGGGCGTTTTAACACCGGGGAGCTGTTTTTT
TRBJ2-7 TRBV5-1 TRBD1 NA CASSATGGYEQYF TGCGCCAGCAGCGCGACAGGGGGCTACGAGCAGTACTTC
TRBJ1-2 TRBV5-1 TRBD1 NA CASSPHQGAILYGYTF TGCGCCAGCAGCCCCCATCAGGGGGCAATCTTGTATGGCTACACCTTC
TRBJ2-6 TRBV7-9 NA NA CASSYFRHSGANVLTF TGTGCCAGCAGCTACTTTCGACACTCTGGGGCCAACGTCCTGACTTTC
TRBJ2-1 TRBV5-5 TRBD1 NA CASSFDRGHVNEQFF TGTGCCAGCAGCTTTGACAGGGGGCACGTCAATGAGCAGTTCTTC
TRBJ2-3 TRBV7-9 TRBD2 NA CASSPRLAGGDTQYF TGTGCCAGCAGCCCCCGACTAGCGGGAGGAGATACGCAGTATTTT
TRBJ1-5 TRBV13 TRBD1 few CASSFSTGGASNQPQHF TGTGCCAGCAGCTTTTCTACAGGGGGCGCGAGCAATCAGCCCCAGCATTTT
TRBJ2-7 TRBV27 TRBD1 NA CASTANRGVVSYEQYF TGTGCCAGCACAGCAAACAGGGGAGTCGTCTCCTACGAGCAGTACTTC
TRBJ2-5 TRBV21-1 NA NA CASSSQVSSGGLSETQYF TGTGCCAGCAGCTCCCAAGTGTCCTCCGGGGGGCTCTCGGAGACCCAGTACTTC